The 32 T cell receptor beta chains listed next were all sequenced from one sample in a study of T cell responses to AZD1222 COVID-19 vaccine. Measured with immunoSEQ multiplex PCR; TCRdb has only the in-frame clones, and not every one. The table records tens of thousands of clones, approximately 91% of them present only once. Sequenced here: peripheral blood, sampled on day 0 of AZD1222 vaccination. These receptor sequences come from an adult in good health.

The V gene is TRBV28, the J gene TRBJ2-3; D is tentatively TRBD1 or TRBD2 (5 bases each). The CDR3 covers 16 residues. Looked up from germline, CDR1 is MDHEN and CDR2 is SYDVKM. The V gene lost 6 bases and the J gene lost 2 bases, with 18 bases spanning the gap. The CDR3 spells CASSTGAGTITDTQYF. Here the CDR3 DNA reads TGTGCCAGCAGCACTGGTGCAGGGACCATCACAGATACGCAGTATTTT. Complete variable domain (other parts from reference TRBV28 and TRBJ2-3): DVKVTQSSRYLVKRTGEKVFLECVQDMDHENMFWYRQDPGLGLRLIYFSYDVKMKEKGDIPEGYSVSREKKERFSLILESASTNQTSMYLCASSTGAGTITDTQYFGPGTRLTVL.

J is TRBJ2-7 and V is TRBV5-1; 9 bases match TRBD1. Trimming removed 6 bases from V and 6 bases from J; junction bases left unmatched: 13. Germline assignment: CDR1 SGHRS and CDR2 YFSETQ. This CDR3 has 15 amino acids. The CDR3 spells CASTPGQGGVGEQYF. In DNA, the CDR3 is TGCGCCAGCACCCCGGGACAGGGCGGGGTGGGCGAGCAGTACTTC.

This clone is a singleton in its sample. The J gene is TRBJ1-1, the V gene TRBV29-1, with no clear D. CDR1 is SQVTM, CDR2 ANQGSEA, per germline. V lost 5 bases and J lost 1, with 14 bases in between. The CDR3 has 14 residues. The CDR3: CSVLEPGRNTEAFF. The CDR3 DNA follows: TGCAGCGTTCTCGAACCTGGCCGGAACACTGAAGCTTTCTTT.

This chain uses TRBV18 with TRBJ2-7; 7 bases agree with TRBD1. The CDR3 contains 15 residues. CDR1 KGHSH and CDR2 LQKENI come from the germline V gene. V lost 2 bases, J lost 2 bases, and 6 bases stayed unmatched. Here the CDR3 reads CASSPTGDRPYEQYF. CDR3 nucleotide sequence: TGTGCCAGCTCACCAACAGGGGACAGACCCTACGAGCAGTACTTC.

The J gene is TRBJ2-7, the V gene TRBV11-2; 10 nucleotides agree with TRBD2. CDR1 and CDR2 from the germline V gene are SGHAT and FQNNGV. Germline trimming cut 5 bases from V and 6 bases from J; bases unmatched to any gene: 7. The CDR3 is 14 amino acids. CDR3: CASSAAASGGEQYF. CDR3 in DNA: TGTGCCAGCAGCGCAGCGGCTAGCGGGGGCGAGCAGTACTTC.

This chain uses TRBV28 with TRBJ2-5; possibly TRBD2 for D (6 bases). Germline values: CDR1 MDHEN, CDR2 SYDVKM. This CDR3 is 13 amino acids long. Between the trimmed V and J ends, which lost 4 bases and 4 bases, there was a span of 10 bases. The CDR3 reads CASSWGRRETQYF. For the CDR3, the DNA is TGTGCCAGCAGTTGGGGGAGGAGAGAGACCCAGTACTTC.

This rearrangement joins TRBV5-1 to TRBJ2-1; TRBD1 might be the D (5 bases). CDR1 and CDR2 (germline): SGHRS, YFSETQ. Trimming removed 0 bases at V and 6 bases at J, with 16 bases between. CDR3 length equals 16 residues. The CDR3 here is CASSLESAGWINEQFF. DNA of the CDR3: TGCGCCAGCAGCTTGGAGTCGGCAGGGTGGATCAATGAGCAGTTCTTC. The full variable domain, in which reference TRBV5-1 and TRBJ2-1 provide the parts outside the CDR3, is KAGVTQTPRYLIKTRGQQVTLSCSPISGHRSVSWYQQTPGQGLQFLFEYFSETQRNKGNFPGRFSGRQFSNSRSEMNVSTLELGDSALYLCASSLESAGWINEQFFGPGTRLTVL.

The V gene is TRBV5-1, the J gene TRBJ2-1; 11 bases align to TRBD2. The trim removed 4 bases at V and 9 bases at J, leaving 15 bases unmatched. CDR1 SGHRS and CDR2 YFSETQ come from the germline V gene. The CDR3 runs to 17 residues. Here the CDR3 reads CASSRGLAGIIRGEQFF. CDR3 DNA sequence: TGCGCCAGCAGCCGAGGACTAGCGGGTATAATACGGGGTGAGCAGTTCTTC.

This chain joins TRBV6-2 or TRBV6-3 and TRBJ1-5, with D possibly matching TRBD1 (5 bases). V was cut by 2 bases and J by 9 bases, with 11 bases left in between. Germline lookup yields CDR1 MNHEY and CDR2 SVGEGT. CDR3 length equals 13 residues. CDR3 bases: TGTGCCAGCAGTTACGAGGGGTGGAGGCCCCAGCATTTT. Its protein is CASSYEGWRPQHF.

The chain has TRBV7-2 and TRBJ1-2; the D gene is possibly TRBD1 (6 bases). CDR1 SGHTA and CDR2 FQGNSA come from the germline V gene. The CDR3 consists of 16 residues. V was clipped by 4 bases and J by 2 bases, with 17 bases between them. CDR3 in amino acids: CASSSYLGQGNYGYTF. The CDR3 coding sequence is TGTGCCAGCAGCTCCTATCTTGGGCAGGGGAACTATGGCTACACCTTC.

This chain uses TRBV19 with TRBJ2-2; 8 positions agree with TRBD1. The CDR3 totals 17 residues. Germline assignment: CDR1 LNHDA and CDR2 SQIVND (reference sequence). Trimming cost V 1 base and J 3 bases; bases outside gene matches: 7. The CDR3 DNA reads TGTGCCAGTAGTATAGCCACCAGGGGGCTGGACACCGGGGAGCTGTTTTTT. It codes for CASSIATRGLDTGELFF.

This sequence joins TRBV6-2 or TRBV6-3 and TRBJ1-4, with D perhaps matching TRBD1 (5 bases). Germline lookup yields CDR1 MNHEY and CDR2 SVGEGT. The CDR3 consists of 11 residues. V dropped 6 bases and J dropped 7 bases, with 6 bases sitting between them. CDR3 coding DNA: TGTGCCAGCAGCGACAGTGAAAAACTGTTTTTT. As protein: CASSDSEKLFF.

This rearrangement joins TRBV6-5 to TRBJ2-7, with unresolved D. Per the germline V gene, CDR1 is MNHEY and CDR2 is SVGAGI. This CDR3 is built from 15 residues. Trimming left V 0 bases short and J 0 bases short, with 9 bases between. CDR3: CASSYSEASSYEQYF. The CDR3 DNA follows: TGTGCCAGCAGTTACTCGGAAGCAAGCTCCTACGAGCAGTACTTC.

This chain links TRBV7-2 with TRBJ2-7, with D tentatively TRBD1 (5 bases). V was shortened by 5 bases and J by 5 bases, with 16 bases between the two germline ends. The CDR3 loop spans 14 amino acids. The germline V gene has CDR1 SGHTA and CDR2 FQGNSA. CDR3 coding DNA: TGTGCCAGCAGCCTTACAGGAGTAACCAACGAGCAGTACTTC. This codes for CASSLTGVTNEQYF.

The chain uses TRBV28 and TRBJ2-7, with D possibly TRBD1 on 6 matching bases. Between the trimmed V and J ends, which lost 6 bases and 7 bases, there was a span of 22 bases. The CDR3 runs to 15 residues. Germline-derived CDR1 and CDR2 are MDHEN and SYDVKM. The CDR3, as DNA: TGTGCCAGCAGATCACCCTCCGGCGGAAGGGGGGAGCAGTACTTC. Translated, it gives CASRSPSGGRGEQYF.

The chain recombines TRBV29-1 with TRBJ1-2; no definite D call. The CDR3 is 14 residues long. V gave up 1 base and J gave up 1 base, with 10 bases separating them. Germline assignment: CDR1 SQVTM and CDR2 ANQGSEA. CDR3 loop: CSVEAISDNYGYTF. The CDR3 nucleotides read TGCAGCGTTGAAGCAATCTCAGATAACTATGGCTACACCTTC.

In its sample, this clone was seen a few times. This chain links TRBV18 with TRBJ2-1; D gene ambiguous. Germline V gene sequence: CDR1 KGHSH, CDR2 LQKENI. This CDR3 spans 12 amino acids. Trimming cost V 3 bases and J 8 bases, with 8 bases left between them. Here the CDR3 reads CASSPSGYEQFF. Here the CDR3 DNA reads TGTGCCAGCTCACCGTCCGGGTATGAGCAGTTCTTC.

V gene TRBV5-6 combines with J gene TRBJ2-7, with D possibly matching TRBD1 (5 bases). Trimming stripped 4 bases from V and 8 bases from J, with 13 bases between. Germline CDR1 is SGHDT and CDR2 is YYEEEE. There are 12 residues in the CDR3. The CDR3 reads CASSTGPVQQYF. DNA of the CDR3: TGTGCCAGCAGCACAGGCCCCGTCCAGCAGTACTTC. Full variable domain (missing parts from reference TRBV5-6 and TRBJ2-7): DAGVTQSPTHLIKTRGQQVTLRCSPKSGHDTVSWYQQALGQGPQFIFQYYEEEERQRGNFPDRFSGHQFPNYSSELNVNALLLGDSALYLCASSTGPVQQYFGPGTRLTVT.

The chain links TRBV18 to TRBJ2-1, with D perhaps matching TRBD1 or TRBD2 (7 bases each). V lost 3 bases and J lost 5, with 14 bases in between. Germline V gives CDR1 KGHSH, CDR2 LQKENI. The CDR3 loop spans 15 amino acids. CDR3 nucleotide sequence: TGTGCCAGCTCACCCCCAGGGGGGGGGAACAATGAGCAGTTCTTC. This encodes CASSPPGGGNNEQFF.

The genes are TRBV5-8 and TRBJ2-1, with D possibly being TRBD1 (5 bases). V lost 2 bases and J lost 0, with 15 bases in between. The CDR3 loop spans 17 amino acids. Germline-derived CDR1 and CDR2 are SGHTS and YDEGEE. CDR3 amino acids: CASSFPPAGNSYNEQFF. The CDR3 nucleotides read TGTGCCAGCAGCTTCCCCCCGGCAGGGAACTCCTACAATGAGCAGTTCTTC.

This clone was recorded only once. The genes are TRBV15 and TRBJ1-2; D gene uncertain. This CDR3 region has 11 residues. Germline CDR1 and CDR2: LNHNV and YYDKDF (reference sequence). V shed 6 bases and J shed 8 bases, with 10 bases lying between them. The CDR3 here is CATSSSLGYTF. The CDR3 nucleotides read TGTGCCACCAGTAGCAGTCTAGGCTACACCTTC. Based on the CDR3 plus reference TRBV15 and TRBJ1-2, the full variable domain is DAMVIQNPRYQVTQFGKPVTLSCSQTLNHNVMYWYQQKSSQAPKLLFHYYDKDFNNEADTPDNFQSRRPNTSFCFLDIRSPGLGDTAMYLCATSSSLGYTFGSGTRLTVV.

V gene TRBV9 combines with J gene TRBJ1-2; 8 bases are a match to TRBD1. CDR3 size: 14 residues. V shed 3 bases and J 4 bases; nucleotides not matched to a gene: 5. Germline CDR1 reads SGDLS; CDR2 reads YYNGEE. This CDR3 reads CASSASGQVYGYTF. CDR3 in DNA: TGTGCCAGCAGCGCGTCGGGACAGGTCTATGGCTACACCTTC.

V usage is TRBV9 and J usage is TRBJ2-3; D gene ambiguous. V lost 5 bases, J lost 2 bases, and 15 bases lay in between. CDR3 length equals 15 residues. Germline CDR1 is SGDLS and CDR2 is YYNGEE. CDR3 loop: CASRPPGTDTDTQYF. CDR3 in DNA: TGTGCCAGCAGGCCACCCGGAACCGACACAGATACGCAGTATTTT.

The chain links TRBV18 to TRBJ2-1, with a weak D call TRBD1 (5 bases). Germline CDR1 is KGHSH and CDR2 is LQKENI. This CDR3 has 15 amino acids. The V gene lost 5 bases and the J gene lost 0 bases, with 11 bases spanning the gap. Here the CDR3 reads CASSSQTVSYNEQFF. CDR3 nucleotides: TGTGCCAGCTCATCGCAGACAGTCTCCTACAATGAGCAGTTCTTC.

The chain employs TRBV25-1 and TRBJ2-2; D gene unclear. With 6 bases removed from V and 8 bases from J, the gap between germline ends came to 13 bases. The CDR3 sequence is 13 residues long. The germline V gene encodes CDR1 MGHDK and CDR2 SYGVNS. The CDR3 DNA sequence: TGTGCCAGCAGGCACCCCCCGGCGGGGGAGCTGTTTTTT. Amino acids: CASRHPPAGELFF.

V and J are TRBV6-2 or TRBV6-3 and TRBJ2-3; 7 nucleotides line up with TRBD1. The CDR3 has 16 residues. Looked up from germline, CDR1 is MNHEY and CDR2 is SVGEGT. V lost 4 bases to trimming and J lost 3 bases; unmatched junction nucleotides: 10. The CDR3 loop is CASSLPSGTDTDTQYF. CDR3 coding DNA: TGTGCCAGCAGTTTACCCTCGGGGACAGATACAGATACGCAGTATTTT.

V is TRBV24-1 and J is TRBJ1-2; D unclear. CDR1 is KGHDR and CDR2 is SFDVKD in the germline V gene. V was cut by 1 base and J by 4 bases, with 3 bases left in between. This CDR3 has 12 residues. CDR3 sequence (DNA): TGTGCCACCAGTGATTTTGGCTATGGCTACACCTTC. Translating gives CATSDFGYGYTF.

This clone was detected once. The gene calls are TRBV19 and TRBJ1-2; a possible D gene is TRBD1 (6 bases). The CDR3 has 13 amino acids. Germline assignment: CDR1 LNHDA and CDR2 SQIVND (reference sequence). V lost 3 bases and J 8 bases, leaving 13 bases between the germline ends. As DNA, the CDR3 is TGTGCCAGTAGTATTTCACAGGGTAGCGGCTACACCTTC. It codes for CASSISQGSGYTF.

The chain has TRBV2 and TRBJ1-6; possibly TRBD1 for D (5 bases). CDR3 size: 18 residues. V shed 1 base and J shed 0 bases, with 13 bases lying between them. The germline gives CDR1 SNHLY, CDR2 FYNNEI. Here the CDR3 reads CASSEGSTADSYNSPLHF. CDR3 DNA: TGTGCCAGCAGTGAAGGGTCGACAGCCGACTCCTATAATTCACCCCTCCACTTT. Looking up the rest from reference TRBV2 and TRBJ1-6 gives the full variable domain: EPEVTQTPSHQVTQMGQEVILRCVPISNHLYFYWYRQILGQKVEFLVSFYNNEISEKSEIFDDQFSVERPDGSNFTLKIRSTKLEDSAMYFCASSEGSTADSYNSPLHFGNGTRLTVT.

The genes are TRBV6-5 and TRBJ2-1; 7 positions agree with TRBD1. Germline CDR1 MNHEY, CDR2 SVGAGI. Losses at the gene ends were 6 bases for V and 7 bases for J; bases not matched to a gene: 0. CDR3 length: 11 amino acids. The CDR3 DNA reads TGTGCCAGCAGGGGACAGAATGAGCAGTTCTTC. This codes for CASRGQNEQFF.

V and J are TRBV12-3 or TRBV12-4 and TRBJ2-2; the D gene is possibly TRBD2 (6 bases). This CDR3 spans 13 amino acids. Trimming pared 3 bases from V and 7 bases from J, leaving 9 bases between. CDR3 sequence: CASSFSGYGELFF. The CDR3 DNA is TGTGCCAGCAGTTTTAGCGGTTACGGGGAGCTGTTTTTT.

Regarding this clone: Other nucleotide sequences from this sample produce the same CDR3. This chain uses TRBV11-2 with TRBJ2-3, with a weak D call TRBD2 (6 bases). Germline V gene sequence: CDR1 SGHAT, CDR2 FQNNGV. The V gene lost 5 bases and the J gene lost 5 bases, with 14 bases spanning the gap. The CDR3 extends over 14 amino acids. CDR3 protein: CASSLGTPRDTQYF. The DNA of the CDR3 is TGTGCCAGCAGCCTAGGGACTCCAAGAGATACGCAGTATTTT.